The entry below describes one T cell receptor beta chain. Source study methods: Nucleated cell counts were estimated from reference gene primer amplification. TCRdb's table, derived via immunoSEQ multiplex PCR, lists solely in-frame clones and lacks some. V, J and clone size were drawn from that table, and D and trimming were deduced from the DNA. The sample consists of under 150,000 clones, less than 90% of them appearing once. This sample is part of a study of blood T cell repertoires in COVID-19. Overall study context: Samples taken during acute and convalescent COVID-19 were collected in the United States, Italy and Spain. From T cells, B-cell-depleted T cells, or PBMCs came the material, which was cDNA or gDNA.

Per the germline V gene, CDR1 is SGDLS and CDR2 is YYNGEE. This CDR3 contains 17 residues. Trimming took off 0 bases at V and 1 base at J, with 15 bases between the two ends. The chain joins TRBV9 to TRBJ2-3; D is ambiguous. The clonotype was recovered from an elderly man with acute or convalescent COVID-19. Sample: peripheral blood. The CDR3 spells CASSVELGQHGTDTQYF. CDR3 nucleotide sequence: TGTGCCAGCAGCGTAGAGTTGGGCCAGCATGGCACAGATACGCAGTATTTT.